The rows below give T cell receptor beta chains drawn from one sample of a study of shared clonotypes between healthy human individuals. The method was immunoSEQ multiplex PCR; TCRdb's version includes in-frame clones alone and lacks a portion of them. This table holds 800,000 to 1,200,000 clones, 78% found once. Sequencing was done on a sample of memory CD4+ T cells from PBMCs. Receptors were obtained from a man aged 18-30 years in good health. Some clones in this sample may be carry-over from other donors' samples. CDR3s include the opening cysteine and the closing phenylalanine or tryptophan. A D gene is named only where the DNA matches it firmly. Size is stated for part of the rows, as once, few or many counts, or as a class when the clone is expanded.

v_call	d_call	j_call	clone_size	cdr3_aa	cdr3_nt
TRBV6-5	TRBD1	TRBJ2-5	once	CASSLGQLGETQYF	TGTGCCAGCAGCCTGGGACAGCTGGGGGAGACCCAGTACTTC
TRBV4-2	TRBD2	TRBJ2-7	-	CASSQPTEREGGYEQYF	TGTGCCAGCAGCCAGCCCACGGAGCGGGAGGGCGGCTACGAGCAGTACTTC
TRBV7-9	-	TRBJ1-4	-	CASSLGQSDEKLFF	TGCGCCAGCAGCTTAGGACAGTCGGATGAAAAACTGTTTTTT
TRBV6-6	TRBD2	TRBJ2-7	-	CASSDRTSRTYEQYF	TGTGCCAGCAGTGATCGGACTAGCAGGACCTACGAGCAGTACTTC
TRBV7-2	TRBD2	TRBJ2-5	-	CASSIYLTSRETQYF	TGTGCCAGCAGCATCTATCTGACTAGCAGAGAGACCCAGTACTTC
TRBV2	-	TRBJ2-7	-	CASNRGALYEQYF	TGTGCCAGCAATCGGGGAGCCCTCTACGAGCAGTACTTC
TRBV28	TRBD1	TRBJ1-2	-	CAILQETGTTNYGYTF	TGTGCCATCCTCCAAGAGACAGGGACTACTAACTATGGCTACACCTTC
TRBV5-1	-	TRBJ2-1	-	CASSLAEGGEQFF	TGCGCCAGCAGCTTGGCGGAAGGGGGTGAGCAGTTCTTC
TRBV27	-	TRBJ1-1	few	CASSLGTEAFF	TGTGCCAGCAGTTTGGGCACTGAAGCTTTCTTT
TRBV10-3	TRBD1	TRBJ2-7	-	CAITTSGQGAHEQYF	TGTGCCATCACCACCTCGGGACAGGGGGCTCACGAGCAGTACTTC
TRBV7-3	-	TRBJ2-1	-	CASSPSGSSYNEQFF	TGTGCCAGCAGCCCGAGCGGAAGCTCCTACAATGAGCAGTTCTTC
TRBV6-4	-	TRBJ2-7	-	CASSIWGASYEQYF	TGTGCCAGCAGTATTTGGGGGGCTTCCTACGAGCAGTACTTC
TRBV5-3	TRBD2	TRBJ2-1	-	CARSVTLAGEDNEQFF	TGTGCCAGAAGCGTCACTTTAGCGGGAGAGGACAATGAGCAGTTCTTC
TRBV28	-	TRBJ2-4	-	CASSGEAKNIQYF	TGTGCCAGCAGTGGAGAAGCCAAAAACATTCAGTACTTC
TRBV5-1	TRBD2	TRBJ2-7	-	CASSIGLAGGEQYF	TGCGCCAGCAGCATCGGACTAGCGGGAGGCGAGCAGTACTTC
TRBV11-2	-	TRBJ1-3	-	CASSLQTRPSSGNTIYF	TGTGCCAGCAGCTTACAAACGCGGCCGAGCTCTGGAAACACCATATATTTT
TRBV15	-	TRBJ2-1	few	CATRRRENNEQFF	TGTGCCACCAGGCGACGGGAGAACAATGAGCAGTTCTTC
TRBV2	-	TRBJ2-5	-	CASKWSGETQYF	TGTGCCAGCAAATGGTCGGGGGAGACCCAGTACTTC
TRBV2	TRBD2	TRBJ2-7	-	CASWGGDASGPYEQYF	TGTGCCAGCTGGGGGGGGGACGCGTCTGGACCCTACGAGCAGTACTTC